Below, one TCR beta chain is given with its context. This clonotype came up many times. Its specific antigen is unknown. Per-nucleotide qualities are absent, and no much larger clonotype sits a single base away. Using a constant-region primer and ProtoScript II reverse transcriptase, TCRbeta-specific cDNA was reverse-transcribed from approximately 0.5 ug total RNA. Three nested multiplex PCR rounds, following a slightly modified ARM-PCR procedure, were used to build the TCRbeta libraries. Multiplex TRBV1-TRBV30 forward primers and a Cbeta reverse primer were used in the first two PCR rounds, each of which was run for approximately 11 cycles. Sample barcodes and Illumina adapters were added in a final 25-cycle PCR using Deep VentR polymerase. Amplicons of 200-500 bp were gel-purified with a QIAquick gel extraction kit before sequencing. The TCRbeta amplicons were sequenced with 250-bp paired-end reads on an Illumina HiSeq 2500. Per the authors' processing: Reads were quality-trimmed with Trimmomatic v0.33, and paired reads were merged with FLASH v1.2.11 to recover full CDR3 sequences. MiGEC v1.2.1b assigned V, D and J germline segments to the rearranged TCRbeta sequences. Clonotype statistics and Shannon-Wiener diversity indices were computed with VDJtools v1.0.0. To cut down on sampling bias, every analysis after diversity analysis relied on just the 250 most abundant clonotypes from each sample. TCRdb took the public reads, trimmed them with fastp at Q25, ran MiXCR for clone calling and kept in-frame beta chains. Records with the same CDR3 protein are collapsed into one entry carrying the most frequent genes and DNA. These V and J calls are TCRdb output, not the study's own analysis. This sample holds about 120,000 distinct CDR3 sequences; 65% to 75% were observed only once. Jointly, the top ten make up 8.1% of the sample.

This entry comes from a study of tumor-infiltrating lymphocytes in primary liver carcinoma (dated by TCRdb to about 2017). As for the study more broadly: Of the five patients (three men and two women, aged 30 to 69 years), four had hepatocellular carcinoma and one had combined HCC and intrahepatic cholangiocarcinoma. The five patients had tumors of stage T1-T3 N0M0, with maximum diameters ranging from 4.2 to 10 cm. Roughly 3.65 to 7.5 million productive TCRbeta reads were obtained per sample, and no significant difference in read depth was found between tissue types. Across five regions of each liver tumor, along with adjacent normal tissue and blood, the study brought together TCRbeta repertoire sequencing, expression microarrays and whole-exome sequencing. TCRbeta repertoire sequencing covered 35 or so specimens from 5 patients: roughly 25 tumor regions, 5 adjacent noncancerous liver tissues and 5 peripheral blood samples. Reproducibility between technical replicate repertoires was high, with correlation coefficients above 0.95 and mean shared-clone rates near 0.89. Study-wide findings and limitations: Bulk unsorted samples precluded comparing CD4+ and CD8+ T cell repertoires. Compared with blood, tumors had a significantly larger share of the repertoire taken up by the top 250 clones (p = 0.039). Repertoire overlap was higher between tumor regions (mean around 36%) than tumor-adjacent (approximately 17%) or tumor-blood (approximately 14%) pairs, consistent with antigen-driven expansion. Only the TCR beta chain was sequenced, so true repertoire diversity is likely underestimated because unpaired alpha chains were not captured. With just 4 or 5 patients in the study, the authors point out that the findings should be validated in a larger study.

The CDR3 sequence holds 18 residues, the cysteine and phenylalanine included. The sequence is cut down to CDR3 DNA, 54 bases in frame from base 1. At the junction V is shortened by 3 bases and J by 1 base; bases outside the gene matches: 11. CDR1 and CDR2, per the germline V gene, are KGHSH and LQKENI. Without any cell sorting, total RNA and DNA were extracted together from 20-30 mg of bulk tissue using the AllPrep DNA/RNA mini kit. Between late 2015 and early 2016, 5 or 6 patients in China with histopathologically diagnosed primary liver carcinoma had their tumors surgically resected. At the time of sampling, the patients were treatment-naive and had chronic HBV infection. Fresh tumor and adjacent tissue pieces were bisected, with one half stored in RNAlater at -80 degrees C and the other half sent for histology.

This clonotype was sampled from an older woman with primary liver carcinoma and hepatitis B virus infection. The V gene is TRBV18 and the J gene is TRBJ2-1, with 8 middle bases fitting TRBD1. The specimen sequenced was tumor-adjacent normal liver tissue. The CDR3 here reads CASSPGIQGAASYNEQFF. The DNA sequence reads TGTGCCAGCTCACCCGGTATCCAGGGGGCGGCTTCCTACAATGAGCAGTTCTTC.